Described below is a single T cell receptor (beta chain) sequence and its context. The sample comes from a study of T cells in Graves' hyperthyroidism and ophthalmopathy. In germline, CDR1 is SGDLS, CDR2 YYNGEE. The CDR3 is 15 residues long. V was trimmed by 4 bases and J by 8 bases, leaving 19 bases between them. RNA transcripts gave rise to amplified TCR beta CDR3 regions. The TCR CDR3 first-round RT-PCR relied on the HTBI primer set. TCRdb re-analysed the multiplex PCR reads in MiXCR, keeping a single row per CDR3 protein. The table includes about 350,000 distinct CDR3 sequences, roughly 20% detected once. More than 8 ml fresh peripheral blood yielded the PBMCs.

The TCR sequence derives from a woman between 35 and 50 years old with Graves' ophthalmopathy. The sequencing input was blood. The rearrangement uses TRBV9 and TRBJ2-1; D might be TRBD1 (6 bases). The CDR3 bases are TGTGCCAGCAGCATCGCCGGGACATTGGGCGATGAGCAGTTCTTC. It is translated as CASSIAGTLGDEQFF.